The clone carrying this T cell receptor (beta chain) was seen at least ten times. Its target is not known. This specimen belongs to a study of T-cell memory formation after mild COVID-19. General study results and limits: The CD4+ clones that contracted clustered mainly within CM and EM, and the CD8+ clones concentrated in EMRA.

The CDR3 length is 14 residues. Germline assignment: CDR1 SEHNR and CDR2 FQNEAQ (reference sequence). V lost 2 bases, J lost 1 base, and 8 bases lay in between. Each CDR3 protein is one row after TCRdb ran MiXCR on the 5' RACE reads. The sample has 400,000 or so distinct CDR3 sequences; roughly 20% are singletons. The V call is TRBV7-9, the J call TRBJ1-1; D remains unclear. The material sequenced was PBMCs or a T cell subset sorted from them (not recorded which). This TCR derives from an adult woman who had mild COVID-19 (a few samples of this study predate the infection). Cell type and time point are not known. CDR3 sequence: CASSLNGRNTEAFF. CDR3 nucleotide sequence: TGTGCCAGCAGCTTAAACGGCCGGAACACTGAAGCTTTCTTT.